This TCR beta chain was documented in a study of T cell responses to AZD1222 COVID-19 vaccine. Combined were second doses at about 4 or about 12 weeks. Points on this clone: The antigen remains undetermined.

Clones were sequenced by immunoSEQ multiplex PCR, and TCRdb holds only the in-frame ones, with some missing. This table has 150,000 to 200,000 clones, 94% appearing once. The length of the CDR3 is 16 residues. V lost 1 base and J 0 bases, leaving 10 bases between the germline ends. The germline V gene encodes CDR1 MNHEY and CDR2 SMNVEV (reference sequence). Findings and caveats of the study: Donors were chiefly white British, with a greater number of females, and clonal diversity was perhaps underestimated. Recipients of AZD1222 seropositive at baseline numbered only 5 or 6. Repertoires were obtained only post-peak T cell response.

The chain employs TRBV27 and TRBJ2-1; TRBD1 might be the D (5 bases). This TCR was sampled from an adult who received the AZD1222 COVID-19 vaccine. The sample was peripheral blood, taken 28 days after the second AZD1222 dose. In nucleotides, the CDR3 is TGTGCCAGCAGTTTATGGGGCAGTAGCTCCTACAATGAGCAGTTCTTC. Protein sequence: CASSLWGSSSYNEQFF.